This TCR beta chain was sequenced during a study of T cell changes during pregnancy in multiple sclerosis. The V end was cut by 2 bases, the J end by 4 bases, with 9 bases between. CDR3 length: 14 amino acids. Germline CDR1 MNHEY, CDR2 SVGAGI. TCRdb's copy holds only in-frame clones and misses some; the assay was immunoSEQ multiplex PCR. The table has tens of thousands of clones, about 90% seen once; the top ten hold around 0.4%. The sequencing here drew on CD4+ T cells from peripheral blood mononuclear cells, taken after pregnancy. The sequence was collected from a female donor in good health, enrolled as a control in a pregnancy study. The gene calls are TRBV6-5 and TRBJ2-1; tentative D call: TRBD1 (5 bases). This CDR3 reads CASSYHNRYNEQFF. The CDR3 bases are TGTGCCAGCAGTTACCACAACAGGTACAATGAGCAGTTCTTC.